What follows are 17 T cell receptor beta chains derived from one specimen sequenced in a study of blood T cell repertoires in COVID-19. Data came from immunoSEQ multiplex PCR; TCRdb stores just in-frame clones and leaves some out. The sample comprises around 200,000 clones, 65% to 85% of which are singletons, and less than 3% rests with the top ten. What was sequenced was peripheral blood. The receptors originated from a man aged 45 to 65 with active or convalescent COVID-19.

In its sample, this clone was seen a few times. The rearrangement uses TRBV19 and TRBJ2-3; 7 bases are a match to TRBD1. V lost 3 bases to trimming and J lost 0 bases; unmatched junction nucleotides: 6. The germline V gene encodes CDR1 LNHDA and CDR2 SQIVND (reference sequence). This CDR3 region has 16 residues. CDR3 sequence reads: CASSITGDRSTDTQYF. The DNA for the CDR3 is TGTGCCAGTAGTATTACTGGGGACAGAAGCACAGATACGCAGTATTTT.

CDR3 DNA: TGCGCCAGCAGCTTGGCGGTCCGAGAGACCCAGTACTTC. Translating gives CASSLAVRETQYF. This chain joins TRBV5-1 and TRBJ2-5; D is ambiguous. Germline CDR1 reads SGHRS; CDR2 reads YFSETQ. Trimming took off 0 bases at V and 4 bases at J, with 7 bases between the two ends. The CDR3 spans 13 residues.

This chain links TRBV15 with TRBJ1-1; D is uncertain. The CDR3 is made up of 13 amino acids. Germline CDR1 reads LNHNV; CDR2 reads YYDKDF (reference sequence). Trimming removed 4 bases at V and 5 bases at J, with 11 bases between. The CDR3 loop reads CATSTRQRTEAFF. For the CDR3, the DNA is TGTGCCACCAGCACTCGACAAAGGACTGAAGCTTTCTTT.

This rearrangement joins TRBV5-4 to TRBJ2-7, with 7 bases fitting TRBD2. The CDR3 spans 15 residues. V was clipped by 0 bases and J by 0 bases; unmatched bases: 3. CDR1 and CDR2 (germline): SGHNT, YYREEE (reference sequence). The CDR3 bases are TGTGCCAGCAGCTTGGCTAGCGGAGGCTCCTACGAGCAGTACTTC. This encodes CASSLASGGSYEQYF.

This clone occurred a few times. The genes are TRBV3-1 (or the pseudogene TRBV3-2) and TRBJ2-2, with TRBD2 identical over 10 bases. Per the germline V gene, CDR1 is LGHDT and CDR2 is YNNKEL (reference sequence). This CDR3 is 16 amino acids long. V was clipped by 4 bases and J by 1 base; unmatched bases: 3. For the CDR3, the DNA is TGTGCCAGCAGCCTTCGGACTAGCGGGAACACCGGGGAGCTGTTTTTT. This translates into CASSLRTSGNTGELFF.

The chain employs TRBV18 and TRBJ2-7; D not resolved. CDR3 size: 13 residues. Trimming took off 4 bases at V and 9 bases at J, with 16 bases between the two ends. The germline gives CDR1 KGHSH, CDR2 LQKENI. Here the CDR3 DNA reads TGTGCCAGCTCACTGAGTGTCTACGAGTGGCAGTACTTC. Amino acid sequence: CASSLSVYEWQYF.

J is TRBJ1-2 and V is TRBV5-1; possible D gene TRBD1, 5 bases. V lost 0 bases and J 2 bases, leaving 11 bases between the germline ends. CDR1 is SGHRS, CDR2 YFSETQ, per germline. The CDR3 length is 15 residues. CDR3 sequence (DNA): TGCGCCAGCAGCTTGGCCCCCACAGGAAACTATGGCTACACCTTC. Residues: CASSLAPTGNYGYTF.

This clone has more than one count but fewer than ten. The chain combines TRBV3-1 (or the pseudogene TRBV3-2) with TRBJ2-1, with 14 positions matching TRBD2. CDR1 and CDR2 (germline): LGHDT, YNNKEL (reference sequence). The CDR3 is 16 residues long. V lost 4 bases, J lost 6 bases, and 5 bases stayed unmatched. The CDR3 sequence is CASSRLTSGGANEQFF. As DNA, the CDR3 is TGTGCCAGCAGCCGCCTGACTAGCGGGGGGGCCAATGAGCAGTTCTTC.

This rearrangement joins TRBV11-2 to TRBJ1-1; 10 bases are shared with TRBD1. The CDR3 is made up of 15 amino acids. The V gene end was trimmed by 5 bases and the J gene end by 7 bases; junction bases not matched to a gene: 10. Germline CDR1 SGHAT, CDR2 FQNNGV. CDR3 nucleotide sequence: TGTGCCAGCAGCGCGGGACAGGGGTTTTTTCTTGAAGCTTTCTTT. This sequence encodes CASSAGQGFFLEAFF.

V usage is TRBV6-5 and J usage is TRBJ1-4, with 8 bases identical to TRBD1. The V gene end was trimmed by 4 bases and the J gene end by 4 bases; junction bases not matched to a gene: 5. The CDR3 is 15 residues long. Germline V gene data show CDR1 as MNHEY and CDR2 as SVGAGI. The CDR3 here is CASSSPGGVNEKLFF. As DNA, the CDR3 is TGTGCCAGCAGTTCCCCAGGGGGCGTTAATGAAAAACTGTTTTTT.

CDR3 loop: CASSRITVTDGYTF. In nucleotides, the CDR3 is TGTGCCAGCAGCCGGATAACCGTGACAGACGGCTACACCTTC. This sequence joins TRBV5-6 and TRBJ1-2; maybe TRBD1 (5 bases). Germline assignment: CDR1 SGHDT and CDR2 YYEEEE. With 4 bases removed from V and 8 bases from J, the gap between germline ends came to 18 bases. The CDR3 runs to 14 residues.

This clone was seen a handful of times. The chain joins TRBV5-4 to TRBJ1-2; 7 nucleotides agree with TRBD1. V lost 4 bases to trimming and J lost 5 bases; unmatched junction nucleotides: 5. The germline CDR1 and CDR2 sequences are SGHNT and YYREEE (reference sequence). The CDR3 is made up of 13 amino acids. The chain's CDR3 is CASSPDRVYGYTF. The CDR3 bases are TGTGCCAGCAGCCCCGACAGGGTTTATGGCTACACCTTC. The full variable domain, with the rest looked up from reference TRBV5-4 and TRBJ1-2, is ETGVTQSPTHLIKTRGQQVTLRCSSQSGHNTVSWYQQALGQGPQFIFQYYREEENGRGNFPPRFSGLQFPNYSSELNVNALELDDSALYLCASSPDRVYGYTFGSGTRLTVV.

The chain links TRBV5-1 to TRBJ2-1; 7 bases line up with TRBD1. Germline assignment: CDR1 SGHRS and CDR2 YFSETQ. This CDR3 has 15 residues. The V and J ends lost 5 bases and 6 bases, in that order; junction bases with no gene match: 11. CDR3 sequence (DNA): TGCGCCAGCAGTTCGACAGGGTTAGCCCCCAATGAGCAGTTCTTC. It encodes CASSSTGLAPNEQFF.

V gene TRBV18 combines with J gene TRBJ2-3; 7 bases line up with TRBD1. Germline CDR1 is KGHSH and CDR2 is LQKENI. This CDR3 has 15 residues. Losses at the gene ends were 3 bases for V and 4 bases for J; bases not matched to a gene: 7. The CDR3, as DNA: TGTGCCAGCTCACCCCCCGGGACAGAGTCAGATACGCAGTATTTT. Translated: CASSPPGTESDTQYF.

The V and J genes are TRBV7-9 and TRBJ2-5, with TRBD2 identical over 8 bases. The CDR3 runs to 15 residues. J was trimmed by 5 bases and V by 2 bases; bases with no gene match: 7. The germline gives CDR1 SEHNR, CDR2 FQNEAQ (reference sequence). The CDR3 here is CASSLTGGPLETQYF. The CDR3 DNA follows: TGTGCCAGCAGCTTAACGGGGGGGCCTTTGGAGACCCAGTACTTC.

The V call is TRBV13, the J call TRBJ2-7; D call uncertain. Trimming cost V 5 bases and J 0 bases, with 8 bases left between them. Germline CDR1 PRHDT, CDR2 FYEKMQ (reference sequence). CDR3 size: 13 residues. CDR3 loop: CASSPRSSYEQYF. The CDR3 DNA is TGTGCCAGCAGCCCCAGAAGCTCCTACGAGCAGTACTTC.

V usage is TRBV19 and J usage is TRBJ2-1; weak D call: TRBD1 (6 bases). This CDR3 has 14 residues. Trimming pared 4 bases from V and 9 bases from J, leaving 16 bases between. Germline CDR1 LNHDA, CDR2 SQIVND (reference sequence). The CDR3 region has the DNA TGTGCCAGTAGTAGGGACACTTACTTCGGTGAGCAGTTCTTC. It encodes CASSRDTYFGEQFF.